This TCR beta chain originates from a study of control samples from healthy donors and cancer patients. Some clones are missing from TCRdb's copy, which holds only in-frame ones; the method was immunoSEQ multiplex PCR. Among 20,000 to 30,000 clones listed, roughly 90% were seen once. The germline gives CDR1 SGHKS, CDR2 YYEKEE (reference sequence). The V gene lost 0 bases and the J gene lost 2 bases, with 7 bases spanning the gap. This CDR3 region has 14 residues. The V gene is TRBV5-5, the J gene TRBJ2-3, with D possibly being TRBD2 (5 bases). The sequence derives from a man aged 50-60 years with lung cancer. Source material: PBMCs. The DNA for the CDR3 is TGTGCCAGCAGCTTGGTAGGACTCACAGATACGCAGTATTTT. This gives the protein CASSLVGLTDTQYF.